A single T cell receptor beta chain is shown here with its context. This specimen comes from a study of shared clonotypes between healthy human individuals. Unmatched junction bases numbered 4, after V lost 1 base and J lost 5 bases. The germline V gene has CDR1 MNHNS and CDR2 SASEGT. The CDR3 length is 15 residues. Produced via immunoSEQ multiplex PCR; TCRdb's table is partial and in-frame only. The sample consists of some 1,600,000 clones, nearly 99% of them appearing once. Sequenced: naive CD4+ T cells sorted from blood. Noted subset: CD45RA+ positively selected. The chain is built from TRBV6-1 and TRBJ2-7; 11 nucleotides line up with TRBD1. The TCR comes from a man under 40 in good health. The CDR3 DNA follows: TGTGCCAGCAGTGAAGTTCTGGGACAGGGGGACGAGCAGTACTTC. Translated: CASSEVLGQGDEQYF.